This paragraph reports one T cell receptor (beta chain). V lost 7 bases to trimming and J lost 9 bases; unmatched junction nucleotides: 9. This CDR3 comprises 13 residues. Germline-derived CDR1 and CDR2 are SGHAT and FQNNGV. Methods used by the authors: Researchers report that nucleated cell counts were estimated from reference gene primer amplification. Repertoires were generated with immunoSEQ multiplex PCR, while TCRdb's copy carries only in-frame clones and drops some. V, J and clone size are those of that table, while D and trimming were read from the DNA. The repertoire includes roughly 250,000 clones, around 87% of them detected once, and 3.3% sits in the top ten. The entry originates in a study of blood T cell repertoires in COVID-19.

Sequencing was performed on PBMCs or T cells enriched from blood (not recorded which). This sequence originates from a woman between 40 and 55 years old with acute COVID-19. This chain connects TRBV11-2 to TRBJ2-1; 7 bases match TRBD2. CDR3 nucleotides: TGTGCCAGCACCCCTGGGAGGGCCGGTGAGCAGTTCTTC. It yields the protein CASTPGRAGEQFF. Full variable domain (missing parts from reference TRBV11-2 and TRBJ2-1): EAGVAQSPRYKIIEKRQSVAFWCNPISGHATLYWYQQILGQGPKLLIQFQNNGVVDDSQLPKDRFSAERLKGVDSTLKIQPAKLEDSAVYLCASTPGRAGEQFFGPGTRLTVL.